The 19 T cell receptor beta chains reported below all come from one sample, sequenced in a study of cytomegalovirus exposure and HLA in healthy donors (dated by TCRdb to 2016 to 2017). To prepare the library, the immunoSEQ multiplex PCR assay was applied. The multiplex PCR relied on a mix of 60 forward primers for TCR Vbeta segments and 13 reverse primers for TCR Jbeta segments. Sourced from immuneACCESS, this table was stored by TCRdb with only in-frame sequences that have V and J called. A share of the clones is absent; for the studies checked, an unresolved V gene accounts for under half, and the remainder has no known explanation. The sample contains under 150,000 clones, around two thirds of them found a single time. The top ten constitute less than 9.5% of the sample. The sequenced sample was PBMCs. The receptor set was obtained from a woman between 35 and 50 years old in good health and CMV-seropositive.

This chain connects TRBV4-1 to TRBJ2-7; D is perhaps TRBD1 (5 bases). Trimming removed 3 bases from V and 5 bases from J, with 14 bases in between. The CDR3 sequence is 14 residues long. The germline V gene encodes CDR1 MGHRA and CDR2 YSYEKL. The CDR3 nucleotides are TGCGCCAGCAGCCAGACGGCCAGGGCCAACGAGCAGTACTTC. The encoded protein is CASSQTARANEQYF.

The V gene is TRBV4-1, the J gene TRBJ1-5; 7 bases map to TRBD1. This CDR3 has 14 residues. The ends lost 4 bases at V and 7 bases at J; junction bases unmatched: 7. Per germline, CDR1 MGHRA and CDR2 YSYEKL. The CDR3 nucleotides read TGCGCCAGCAGCCGAACAGGGGAAAGCCAGCCCCAGCATTTT. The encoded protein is CASSRTGESQPQHF.

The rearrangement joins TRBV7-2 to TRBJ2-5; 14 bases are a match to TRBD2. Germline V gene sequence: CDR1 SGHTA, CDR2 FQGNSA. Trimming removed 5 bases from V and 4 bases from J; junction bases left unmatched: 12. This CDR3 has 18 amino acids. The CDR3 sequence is CASSARPTSGRAGETQYF. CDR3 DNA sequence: TGTGCCAGCAGCGCCCGACCGACTAGCGGGAGGGCCGGAGAGACCCAGTACTTC.

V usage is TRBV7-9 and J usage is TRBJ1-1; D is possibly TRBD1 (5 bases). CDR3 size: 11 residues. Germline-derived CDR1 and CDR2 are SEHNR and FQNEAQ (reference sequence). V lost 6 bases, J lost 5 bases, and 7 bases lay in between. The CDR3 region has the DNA TGTGCCAGCAGTTCAGGGACTGAAGCTTTCTTT. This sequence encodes CASSSGTEAFF.

As DNA, the CDR3 is TGTGCCAGCACCACGTCGCCGGGGTACGAGCAGTACTTC. Translating it yields CASTTSPGYEQYF. The chain recombines TRBV27 with TRBJ2-5, with TRBD2 as a possible D gene (5 bases). The J call may not be correct, given that the DNA end is closer to TRBJ2-7. This CDR3 has 13 residues. From germline, CDR1 is MNHEY and CDR2 SMNVEV (reference sequence).

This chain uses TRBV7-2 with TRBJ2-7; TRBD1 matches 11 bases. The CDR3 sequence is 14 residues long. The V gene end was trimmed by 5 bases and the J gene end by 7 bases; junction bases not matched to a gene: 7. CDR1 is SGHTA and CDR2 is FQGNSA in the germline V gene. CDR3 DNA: TGTGCCAGCAGCCCACGGACAGGGGGCCGGGAGCAGTACTTC. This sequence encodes CASSPRTGGREQYF.

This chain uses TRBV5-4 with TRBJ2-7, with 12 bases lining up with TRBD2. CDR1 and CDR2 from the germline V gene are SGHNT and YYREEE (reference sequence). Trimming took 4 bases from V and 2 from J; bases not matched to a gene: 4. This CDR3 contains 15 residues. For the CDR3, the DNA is TGTGCCAGCAGCACCGGACTAGCGGGAACCTACGAGCAGTACTTC. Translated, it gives CASSTGLAGTYEQYF.

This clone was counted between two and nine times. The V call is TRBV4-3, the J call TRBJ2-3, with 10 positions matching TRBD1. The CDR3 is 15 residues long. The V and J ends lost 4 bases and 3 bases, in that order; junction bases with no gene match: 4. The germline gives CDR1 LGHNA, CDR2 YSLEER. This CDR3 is CASSPLGQGTDTQYF. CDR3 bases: TGCGCCAGCAGCCCACTGGGACAGGGGACAGATACGCAGTATTTT.

The chain's CDR3 is CASSLAASTEDPGANVLTF. As DNA, the CDR3 is TGCGCCAGCAGCTTGGCCGCGTCGACAGAAGATCCTGGGGCCAACGTCCTGACTTTC. The chain uses TRBV5-1 and TRBJ2-6, with a possible D match to TRBD1 (5 bases). In germline, CDR1 is SGHRS, CDR2 YFSETQ. The germline V and J ends were trimmed by 0 bases and 2 bases, with 18 bases remaining between them. There are 19 residues in the CDR3.

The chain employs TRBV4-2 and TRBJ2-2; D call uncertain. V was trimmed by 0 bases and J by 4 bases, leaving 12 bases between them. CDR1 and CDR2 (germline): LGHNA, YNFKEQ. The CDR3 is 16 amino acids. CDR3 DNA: TGTGCCAGCAGCCAAGATCTAGGTACCCCCACCGGGGAGCTGTTTTTT. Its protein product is CASSQDLGTPTGELFF.

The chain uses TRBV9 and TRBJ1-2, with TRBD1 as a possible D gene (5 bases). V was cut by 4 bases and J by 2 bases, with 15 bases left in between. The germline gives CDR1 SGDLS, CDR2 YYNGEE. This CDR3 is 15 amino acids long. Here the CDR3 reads CASSPRGGVNYGYTF. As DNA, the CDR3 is TGTGCCAGCAGCCCCCGAGGAGGGGTGAACTATGGCTACACCTTC.

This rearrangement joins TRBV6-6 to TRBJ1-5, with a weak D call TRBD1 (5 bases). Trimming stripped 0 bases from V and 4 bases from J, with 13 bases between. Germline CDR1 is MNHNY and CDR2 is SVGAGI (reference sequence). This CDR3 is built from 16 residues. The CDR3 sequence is CASSYSTGRANQPQHF. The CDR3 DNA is TGTGCCAGCAGTTACTCGACGGGCAGGGCAAATCAGCCCCAGCATTTT.

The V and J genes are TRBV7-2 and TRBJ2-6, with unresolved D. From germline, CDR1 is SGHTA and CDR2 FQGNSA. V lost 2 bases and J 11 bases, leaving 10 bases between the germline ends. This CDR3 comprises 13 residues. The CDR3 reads CASSLSLTDVLTF. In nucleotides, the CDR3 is TGTGCCAGCAGCTTATCCCTTACAGACGTCCTGACTTTC.

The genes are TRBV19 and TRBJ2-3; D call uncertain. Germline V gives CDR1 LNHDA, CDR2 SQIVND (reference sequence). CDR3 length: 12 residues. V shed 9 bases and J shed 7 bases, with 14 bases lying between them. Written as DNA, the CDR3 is TGTGCCAGCCCCAACCCTAGGAATACGCAGTATTTT. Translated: CASPNPRNTQYF.

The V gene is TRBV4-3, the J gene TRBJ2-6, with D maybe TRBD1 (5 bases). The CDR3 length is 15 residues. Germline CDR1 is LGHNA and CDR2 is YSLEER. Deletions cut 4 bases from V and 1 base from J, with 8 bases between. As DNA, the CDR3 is TGCGCCAGCAGCCCCGCAGGGTCTGGGGCCAACGTCCTGACTTTC. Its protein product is CASSPAGSGANVLTF.

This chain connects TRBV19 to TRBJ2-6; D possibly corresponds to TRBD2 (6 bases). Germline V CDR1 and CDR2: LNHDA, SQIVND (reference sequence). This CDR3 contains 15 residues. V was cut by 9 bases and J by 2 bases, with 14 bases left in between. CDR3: CASQVWEAGANVLTF. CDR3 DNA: TGTGCCAGCCAGGTGTGGGAGGCTGGGGCCAACGTCCTGACTTTC.

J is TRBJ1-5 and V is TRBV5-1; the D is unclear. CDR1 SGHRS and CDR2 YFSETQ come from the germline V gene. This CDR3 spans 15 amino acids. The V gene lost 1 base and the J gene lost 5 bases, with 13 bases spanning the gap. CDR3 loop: CASSLSGSDYQPQHF. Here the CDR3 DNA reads TGCGCCAGCAGCTTGTCGGGCTCGGACTATCAGCCCCAGCATTTT.

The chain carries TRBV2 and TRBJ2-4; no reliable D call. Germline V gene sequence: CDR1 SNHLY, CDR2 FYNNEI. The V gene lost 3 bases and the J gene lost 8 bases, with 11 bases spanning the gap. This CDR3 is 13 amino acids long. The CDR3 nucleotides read TGTGCCAGCAGTGAGGCCCCCCAGGACATTCAGTACTTC. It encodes CASSEAPQDIQYF.

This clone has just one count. CDR3 sequence reads: CASSYIAGTGGYNEQFF. CDR3 bases: TGTGCCAGCAGTTATATAGCCGGGACAGGGGGCTACAATGAGCAGTTCTTC. The chain employs TRBV11-2 and TRBJ2-1; 11 bases match TRBD1. V trimming: 6 bases; J trimming: 3 bases; junction bases outside the gene matches: 10. CDR1 and CDR2 from the germline V gene are SGHAT and FQNNGV. This CDR3 region has 17 residues.